This T cell receptor (beta chain) was found in a study of shared clonotypes between healthy human individuals. Study information: There were three CD4 naive, three CD4 memory, two CD8 naive and one CD8 memory plates per donor. Study findings and constraints: Unshared clonotypes carried lower generation probabilities than those common to all four donors.

On this clone: The antigen is undetermined.

CDR1 and CDR2 from the germline V gene are SNHLY and FYNNEI. The CDR3 spans 15 residues. J lost 8 bases, V lost 0 bases, and 7 bases had no gene match. CD8 cells regarded as naive lacked CD45RO, were positively chosen for CCR7, and omitted terminally differentiated effector memory CD45RA+ cells. Sequenced by immunoSEQ multiplex PCR; TCRdb stores in-frame clones only, minus some. The data contain around 2.1 million clones, 85% to 95% of them singletons. The rearrangement links TRBV2 to TRBJ1-2; 9 bases are a match to TRBD1. This TCR derives from a man aged 18 to 30 in good health. Some clones in this sample may be carry-over from other donors' samples. The sequencing input was naive CD8+ T cells from PBMCs. This CDR3 reads CASSEARQGERGYTF. CDR3 sequence (DNA): TGTGCCAGCAGTGAAGCTCGACAGGGGGAGCGGGGCTACACCTTC.